This T cell receptor beta chain was captured by sequencing in a study of blood T cells in healthy people across ages. Study-level information: In model experiments, template switching was able to capture about one barcoded beta molecule for every two T cells that were present.

In germline, CDR1 is KGHDR, CDR2 SFDVKD. The CDR3 sequence is 12 residues long. Then a second PCR, running roughly 7 to 11 cycles, was carried out with a sample-barcoded 5' primer and a J-beta primer mix. A template-switch adaptor containing 12 random nucleotides labeled each cDNA molecule. TCRdb ran MiXCR on the 5' RACE reads and lists one entry per CDR3 protein. The sample has about 750,000 distinct CDR3 sequences, around half seen once. No fewer than 7 million PBMCs went into each sample. Sequences were obtained from blood. The chain recombines TRBV24-1 with TRBJ2-4, with unresolved D. The end of the DNA fits TRBJ2-5 better, so the J call may be wrong. The source is an elderly man in good health. This chain's CDR3 is CATSATEETQYF. Written as DNA, the CDR3 is TGTGCCACCAGTGCAACCGAAGAGACCCAGTACTTC.